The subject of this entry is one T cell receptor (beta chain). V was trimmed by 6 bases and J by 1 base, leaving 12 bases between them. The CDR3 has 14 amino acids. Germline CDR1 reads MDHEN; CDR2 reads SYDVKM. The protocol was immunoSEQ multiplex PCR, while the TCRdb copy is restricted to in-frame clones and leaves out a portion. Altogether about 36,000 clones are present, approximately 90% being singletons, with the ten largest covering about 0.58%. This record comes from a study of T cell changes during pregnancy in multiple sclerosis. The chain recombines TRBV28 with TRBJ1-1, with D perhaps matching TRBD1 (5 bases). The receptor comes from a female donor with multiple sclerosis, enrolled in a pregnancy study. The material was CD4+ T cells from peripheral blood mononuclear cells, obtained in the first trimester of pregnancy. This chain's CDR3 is CASRLGLWNTEAFF. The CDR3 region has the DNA TGTGCCAGCAGGCTGGGGCTCTGGAACACTGAAGCTTTCTTT.